This T cell receptor (beta chain) stems from a study of T-cell reconstitution after alpha-beta-depleted transplantation in children. Whole-study findings and limits: T-cell numbers and diversity one year post-transplant derived largely from freshly generated T cells.

Trimming shortened V by 3 bases and J by 6 bases, and 10 bases separated the two germline ends. From germline, CDR1 is LGHNA and CDR2 YNFKEQ. The CDR3 sequence is 13 residues long. Using unique molecular identifiers, the investigators prepared the TCRbeta library. TCRdb re-called the PCR reads with MiXCR, one entry per CDR3 protein. In the table there are about 440,000 distinct CDR3 sequences, around two fifths of which are singletons. A word on this clonotype: Its antigen is currently unknown.

This clonotype was sampled from a girl aged 2-9 years with aplastic anemia, due to receive a stem cell transplant. J is TRBJ2-3 and V is TRBV4-2, with D perhaps being TRBD1 or TRBD2 (5 bases each). The sample consisted of PBMCs, taken before TCRalphabeta/CD19-depleted stem cell transplant. The CDR3 here is CASSQAWGDTQYF. As DNA, the CDR3 is TGTGCCAGCAGCCAGGCCTGGGGGGATACGCAGTATTTT.